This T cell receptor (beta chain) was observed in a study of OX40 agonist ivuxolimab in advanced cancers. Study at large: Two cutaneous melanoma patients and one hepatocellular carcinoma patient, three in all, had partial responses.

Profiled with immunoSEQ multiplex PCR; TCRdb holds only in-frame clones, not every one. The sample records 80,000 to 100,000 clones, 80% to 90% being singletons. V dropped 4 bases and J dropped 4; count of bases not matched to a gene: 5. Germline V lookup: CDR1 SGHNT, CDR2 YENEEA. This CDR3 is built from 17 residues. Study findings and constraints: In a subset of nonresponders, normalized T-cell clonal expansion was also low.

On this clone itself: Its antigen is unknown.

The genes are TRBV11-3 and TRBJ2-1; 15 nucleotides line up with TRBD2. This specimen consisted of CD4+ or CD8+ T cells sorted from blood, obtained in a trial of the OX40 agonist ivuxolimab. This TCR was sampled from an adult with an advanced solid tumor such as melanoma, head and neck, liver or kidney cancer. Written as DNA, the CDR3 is TGTGCCAGCAGCTCAGGGACTAGCGGGAGGAAATACAATGAGCAGTTCTTC. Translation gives CASSSGTSGRKYNEQFF.